The 27 T cell receptor beta chains below were found in one sample sequenced in a study of CD8 T cell repertoires and HIV-1 epitope variants. The antigens these receptors bind are not known. Generated by immunoSEQ multiplex PCR, the TCRdb table keeps only in-frame clones and is missing some. The sample has more than 4,500 clones; 66% are singletons. The sample comprised cultured CD8+ T cells derived from PBMCs. The receptors derive from a male donor with HIV.

The CDR3 sequence: CASSFGTQSYGYTF. CDR3 in DNA: TGTGCCAGCAGCTTTGGTACCCAGAGCTATGGCTACACCTTC. The chain carries TRBV7-9 and TRBJ1-2; D gene uncertain. The CDR3 extends over 14 amino acids. The germline V gene encodes CDR1 SEHNR and CDR2 FQNEAQ (reference sequence). The V gene lost 3 bases and the J gene lost 4 bases, with 12 bases spanning the gap.

This clone was seen just once. The chain joins TRBV5-1 to TRBJ1-4; 7 bases line up with TRBD1. Losses at the gene ends were 1 base for V and 2 bases for J; bases not matched to a gene: 2. Germline assignment: CDR1 SGHRS and CDR2 YFSETQ. The CDR3 spans 15 residues. The CDR3 coding sequence is TGCGCCAGCAGCTTGTCGACAGGGACTAATGAAAAACTGTTTTTT. This translates into CASSLSTGTNEKLFF.

This clone came up once. This sequence joins TRBV28 and TRBJ2-1; TRBD1 aligns across 7 bases. The trim removed 4 bases at V and 9 bases at J, leaving 6 bases unmatched. Germline lookup yields CDR1 MDHEN and CDR2 SYDVKM. This CDR3 is 13 amino acids long. CDR3 residues: CASSYLQGSEQFF. CDR3 in DNA: TGTGCCAGCAGTTATTTACAGGGGAGTGAGCAGTTCTTC.

This clone was counted between two and nine times. The V and J genes are TRBV7-9 and TRBJ1-4; the match to TRBD1 covers 9 bases. Germline CDR1 SEHNR, CDR2 FQNEAQ (reference sequence). J gave up 8 bases and V 5 bases, and 9 bases lay outside the gene matches. CDR3 size: 15 residues. DNA for the CDR3: TGTGCCAGCAGCGGAGAACAGGGGGCGAGAGAAAAACTGTTTTTT. Translation: CASSGEQGAREKLFF.

By sample fraction, this clone is hyperexpanded. The V gene is TRBV13, the J gene TRBJ2-5; a weak D match, TRBD2 (5 bases). This CDR3 has 15 amino acids. Germline lookup yields CDR1 PRHDT and CDR2 FYEKMQ (reference sequence). V gave up 4 bases and J gave up 2 bases, with 14 bases separating them. The CDR3 spells CASSSAGIDQETQYF. The CDR3 DNA is TGTGCCAGCAGCTCCGCCGGGATAGATCAAGAGACCCAGTACTTC.

The gene calls are TRBV5-1 and TRBJ2-5; a weak D match, TRBD2 (6 bases). Germline V lookup: CDR1 SGHRS, CDR2 YFSETQ. The CDR3 extends over 15 amino acids. The V end lost 4 bases, the J end lost 1 base, and 14 bases lay between the germline ends. CDR3 sequence reads: CASSPLPGGQETQYF. In DNA, the CDR3 is TGCGCCAGCAGCCCCCTCCCCGGGGGCCAAGAGACCCAGTACTTC. The whole variable domain, filled in from reference TRBV5-1 and TRBJ2-5, reads KAGVTQTPRYLIKTRGQQVTLSCSPISGHRSVSWYQQTPGQGLQFLFEYFSETQRNKGNFPGRFSGRQFSNSRSEMNVSTLELGDSALYLCASSPLPGGQETQYFGPGTRLLVL.

The CDR3 here is CASSRGEGRVVIQYF. The DNA of the CDR3 is TGTGCCAGTAGCCGGGGCGAGGGCCGGGTTGTTATCCAGTACTTC. The chain is built from TRBV19 and TRBJ2-5, with D perhaps assigned TRBD1 or TRBD2 (5 bases each). The V end was cut by 6 bases, the J end by 10 bases, with 24 bases between. The CDR3 length is 15 residues. Germline lookup yields CDR1 LNHDA and CDR2 SQIVND (reference sequence).

Here the CDR3 DNA reads TGTGCCAGCAGCTTGGGACAGTACCTTCGTGAGCAGTACTTC. Its translation is CASSLGQYLREQYF. The chain recombines TRBV11-2 with TRBJ2-7; 7 bases match TRBD1. This CDR3 contains 14 residues. Germline V gene sequence: CDR1 SGHAT, CDR2 FQNNGV. The V segment lost 3 bases and the J segment 7 bases; nucleotides outside the gene matches: 9. Variable domain in full (rest from reference TRBV11-2 and TRBJ2-7): EAGVAQSPRYKIIEKRQSVAFWCNPISGHATLYWYQQILGQGPKLLIQFQNNGVVDDSQLPKDRFSAERLKGVDSTLKIQPAKLEDSAVYLCASSLGQYLREQYFGPGTRLTVT.

The chain couples TRBV28 to TRBJ1-1; D call uncertain. Germline CDR1 is MDHEN and CDR2 is SYDVKM. The CDR3 length is 14 residues. Trimming stripped 5 bases from V and 0 bases from J, with 10 bases between. CDR3 in DNA: TGTGCCAGCAGTCCCCTCGTCCTGAACACTGAAGCTTTCTTT. Translating it yields CASSPLVLNTEAFF.

V and J are TRBV4-2 and TRBJ1-6; D unclear. This CDR3 is 19 amino acids long. Germline V lookup: CDR1 LGHNA, CDR2 YNFKEQ. V was cut by 0 bases and J by 3 bases, with 18 bases left in between. The CDR3 nucleotides read TGTGCCAGCAGCCAAGAGGCGTCTGTGGGTCGTGACTATAATTCACCCCTCCACTTT. It codes for CASSQEASVGRDYNSPLHF.

CDR3 in DNA: TGTGCCTTATTGACTGGATACAATGAGCAGTTCTTC. Its translation is CALLTGYNEQFF. The gene calls are TRBV30 and TRBJ2-1; D not certain. V shed 7 bases and J shed 4 bases, with 11 bases lying between them. Germline V gene sequence: CDR1 GTSNPN, CDR2 SVGIG (reference sequence). CDR3 length: 12 amino acids.

This clone is large. The chain recombines TRBV4-2 with TRBJ1-2, with 7 nucleotides matching TRBD1. V lost 4 bases, J lost 7 bases, and 12 bases stayed unmatched. In germline, CDR1 is LGHNA, CDR2 YNFKEQ. The CDR3 has 15 amino acids. DNA for the CDR3: TGTGCCAGCAGCCTAGGGGACAGCGGGAGGGGTGGCTACACCTTC. Encoded protein: CASSLGDSGRGGYTF.

The CDR3 DNA reads TGTGCCAGCAGTGAAGCGGAAGGGTGGTATAGCAATCAGCCCCAGCATTTT. Its protein product is CASSEAEGWYSNQPQHF. The chain joins TRBV6-1 to TRBJ1-5; no firm D call. Trimming removed 0 bases from V and 0 bases from J, with 12 bases in between. The CDR3 spans 17 residues. Germline loops: CDR1 MNHNS, CDR2 SASEGT.

The chain uses TRBV28 and TRBJ1-2; weak D call: TRBD1 (6 bases). The CDR3 covers 16 residues. With 5 bases removed from V and 7 bases from J, the gap between germline ends came to 23 bases. Germline V gene sequence: CDR1 MDHEN, CDR2 SYDVKM. The CDR3 coding sequence is TGTGCCAGCAGTGCGCCCAACGTGGACAGCCTCAGTGGCTACACCTTC. Amino acid sequence: CASSAPNVDSLSGYTF.

This clone was counted between two and nine times. This chain connects TRBV7-8 to TRBJ2-7; no clear D. This CDR3 spans 10 amino acids. Trimming took 8 bases from V and 7 from J, leaving 9 bases between them. Germline CDR1 SGHVS, CDR2 FQNEAQ. The DNA for the CDR3 is TGTGCCAGCGGAGACAATGAGCAGTACTTC. Protein: CASGDNEQYF.

The rearrangement joins TRBV6-5 to TRBJ2-7; D may correspond to TRBD1 or TRBD2 (5 bases each). Germline V gives CDR1 MNHEY, CDR2 SVGAGI. The CDR3 extends over 14 amino acids. V was clipped by 5 bases and J by 5 bases, with 16 bases between them. The CDR3 loop is CASSPGPTGNEQYF. Here the CDR3 DNA reads TGTGCCAGCAGTCCGGGACCCACCGGGAACGAGCAGTACTTC.

This chain links TRBV4-2 with TRBJ1-1, with a weak D call TRBD1 (5 bases). Germline-derived CDR1 and CDR2 are LGHNA and YNFKEQ. The CDR3 spans 15 residues. V dropped 4 bases and J dropped 1 base, with 13 bases sitting between them. The CDR3 sequence is CASSPGDGGNTEAFF. The CDR3 DNA is TGTGCCAGCAGCCCCGGTGATGGGGGGAACACTGAAGCTTTCTTT.

J is TRBJ1-1 and V is TRBV28, with no clear D. The CDR3 sequence is 12 residues long. V gave up 7 bases and J gave up 4 bases, with 10 bases separating them. Germline values: CDR1 MDHEN, CDR2 SYDVKM. The chain's CDR3 is CASTQWGTEAFF. As DNA, the CDR3 is TGTGCCAGCACCCAGTGGGGCACTGAAGCTTTCTTT.

This chain links TRBV27 with TRBJ1-2; TRBD1 might be the D (6 bases). The CDR3 runs 12 residues. The germline V and J ends were trimmed by 7 bases and 8 bases, with 14 bases remaining between them. Germline V gene data show CDR1 as MNHEY and CDR2 as SMNVEV (reference sequence). The CDR3 DNA is TGTGCCAGCACCGCGAGGGGGGAGGGCTACACCTTC. It yields the protein CASTARGEGYTF.

V is TRBV5-4 and J is TRBJ1-2; the D is unclear. CDR3 length: 14 amino acids. The germline V gene encodes CDR1 SGHNT and CDR2 YYREEE (reference sequence). The V and J ends lost 0 bases and 0 bases respectively, with 6 bases between them. For the CDR3, the DNA is TGTGCCAGCAGCTTGGTCGGGGCTAACTATGGCTACACCTTC. Translating it yields CASSLVGANYGYTF.

The chain joins TRBV28 to TRBJ2-1; 8 bases are shared with TRBD2. Germline trimming cut 5 bases from V and 5 bases from J; bases unmatched to any gene: 5. The length of the CDR3 is 14 residues. Germline V gene sequence: CDR1 MDHEN, CDR2 SYDVKM. This CDR3 reads CASSTGLADNEQFF. Written as DNA, the CDR3 is TGTGCCAGCAGTACCGGACTAGCCGACAATGAGCAGTTCTTC.

This chain uses TRBV7-9 with TRBJ2-1, with 7 bases identical to TRBD2. Germline values: CDR1 SEHNR, CDR2 FQNEAQ (reference sequence). V gave up 2 bases and J gave up 7 bases; unmatched junction bases: 5. The CDR3 consists of 14 residues. CDR3 residues: CASSLLTAGNEQFF. For the CDR3, the DNA is TGTGCCAGCAGCTTACTTACAGCGGGGAATGAGCAGTTCTTC.

The CDR3 spells CASSIGQSANTGELFF. The CDR3 region has the DNA TGTGCCAGTAGTATTGGGCAGTCGGCGAACACCGGGGAGCTGTTTTTT. The J gene is TRBJ2-2, the V gene TRBV19; the D is unclear. Germline loops: CDR1 LNHDA, CDR2 SQIVND (reference sequence). Trimming removed 3 bases at V and 0 bases at J, with 11 bases between. The CDR3 runs to 16 residues.

This clone was seen more than once but under ten times. The rearrangement links TRBV29-1 to TRBJ2-7, with 9 bases matching TRBD1. There are 14 residues in the CDR3. V gave up 5 bases and J gave up 4 bases; unmatched junction bases: 9. In germline, CDR1 is SQVTM, CDR2 ANQGSEA. The CDR3 nucleotides read TGCAGCGTTTTGCTCGGGACAGGGTTGTACGAGCAGTACTTC. Protein sequence: CSVLLGTGLYEQYF.

The genes are TRBV19 and TRBJ2-2; no clear D gene. The CDR3 spans 12 residues. V lost 1 base, J lost 10 bases, and 7 bases lay in between. In germline, CDR1 is LNHDA, CDR2 SQIVND (reference sequence). The CDR3 is CASSIGAEELFF. Here the CDR3 DNA reads TGTGCCAGTAGTATAGGGGCTGAGGAGCTGTTTTTT.

The chain employs TRBV28 and TRBJ1-1; no clear D gene. This CDR3 region has 16 residues. The V and J ends lost 6 bases and 0 bases respectively, with 17 bases between them. Germline assignment: CDR1 MDHEN and CDR2 SYDVKM. The DNA of the CDR3 is TGTGCCAGCAGCCCGAACCTCTCATCTATGAACACTGAAGCTTTCTTT. It encodes CASSPNLSSMNTEAFF.

The V call is TRBV7-2, the J call TRBJ2-7; 10 positions agree with TRBD1. From germline, CDR1 is SGHTA and CDR2 FQGNSA. The junction had 1 base not matched to a gene; V was cut back by 3 bases and J by 5 bases. This CDR3 comprises 13 residues. CDR3 sequence: CASSLGQGNEQYF. The CDR3 DNA follows: TGTGCCAGCAGCTTGGGACAGGGGAACGAGCAGTACTTC.